This T cell receptor beta chain was profiled in a study of response to subunit inactivated influenza vaccine. TCRdb re-called the RT-PCR reads with MiXCR, one entry per CDR3 protein. The profile shows around 520,000 distinct CDR3 sequences, about 25% of them singletons. This clonotype came up a few times. As yet, its antigen is unknown. Trimming shortened V by 2 bases and J by 1 base, and 5 bases separated the two germline ends. The germline V gene encodes CDR1 DFQATT and CDR2 SNEGSKA (reference sequence). There are 12 residues in the CDR3. Study-wide points: Seasonal influenza vaccination, on each occasion, was suggested by the authors to recruit few new T cells.

This sequence originates from a man over 45 who received an inactivated influenza vaccine. The J gene is TRBJ2-5, the V gene TRBV20-1; D ambiguous. The sequencing here drew on CD4+ T cells sorted from PBMCs, taken 4 to 6 days after vaccination. CDR3 protein: CSARNLQETQYF. CDR3 in DNA: TGCAGTGCTAGAAACCTCCAAGAGACCCAGTACTTC.